Below, 15 T cell receptor beta chains from the same sample are listed, as sequenced in a study of T-cell memory formation after mild COVID-19. TCRdb itself ran the 5' RACE reads through MiXCR, one entry per CDR3 protein. Counted here are about 340,000 distinct CDR3 sequences, 21% occurring once; the ten biggest clones make up about an eighth. Sequencing was performed on PBMCs or a T cell subset sorted from them (not recorded which). The source of these receptors is an adult woman who had mild COVID-19 (a few samples of this study predate the infection). Cell type and time point are not known.

The CDR3 coding sequence is TGTGCCAGCTCACCAAAACCGGGACTAGCAGGAGATACGCAGTATTTT. Its translation: CASSPKPGLAGDTQYF. The chain couples TRBV18 to TRBJ2-3; TRBD2 aligns across 9 bases. This CDR3 region has 16 residues. The V gene end was trimmed by 2 bases and the J gene end by 5 bases; junction bases not matched to a gene: 8. Germline CDR1 and CDR2: KGHSH and LQKENI.

The V call is TRBV6-5, the J call TRBJ2-7, with 11 bases lining up with TRBD1. The CDR3 is made up of 14 amino acids. V gave up 10 bases and J gave up 1 base; unmatched junction bases: 6. Germline CDR1 is MNHEY and CDR2 is SVGAGI. The CDR3 protein is CATRDRGNSYEQYF. The DNA of the CDR3 is TGTGCCACTCGGGACAGGGGGAATTCCTACGAGCAGTACTTC.

The chain uses TRBV20-1 and TRBJ2-7; 7 bases agree with TRBD2. The CDR3 spans 14 residues. Germline CDR1 reads DFQATT; CDR2 reads SNEGSKA (reference sequence). V lost 2 bases to trimming and J lost 3 bases; unmatched junction nucleotides: 7. This CDR3 is CSARILADIYEQYF. The CDR3 DNA reads TGCAGTGCTAGAATTCTAGCGGATATCTACGAGCAGTACTTC.

This clonotype has a handful of counts. The rearrangement joins TRBV7-9 to TRBJ2-1; 9 bases align to TRBD1. CDR1 and CDR2 (germline): SEHNR, FQNEAQ (reference sequence). The V segment lost 5 bases and the J segment 6 bases; nucleotides outside the gene matches: 17. This CDR3 region has 18 residues. The CDR3: CASSTPFQGQGLFNEQFF. DNA of the CDR3: TGTGCCAGCAGCACTCCTTTCCAGGGACAGGGATTGTTCAATGAGCAGTTCTTC.

This clonotype is labeled medium-sized (0.01 to 0.1%). This chain links TRBV7-9 with TRBJ1-1; no clear D gene. In germline, CDR1 is SEHNR, CDR2 FQNEAQ (reference sequence). The CDR3 extends over 12 amino acids. Trimming left V 1 base short and J 8 bases short, with 8 bases between. CDR3 amino acids: CASSLGFREAFF. The CDR3 bases are TGTGCCAGCAGCTTAGGTTTCAGGGAAGCTTTCTTT.

This clonotype was detected ten times or more. The rearrangement links TRBV7-2 to TRBJ2-5; no clear D. From germline, CDR1 is SGHTA and CDR2 FQGNSA. CDR3 length: 13 residues. The V end was cut by 3 bases, the J end by 1 base, with 6 bases between. DNA for the CDR3: TGTGCCAGCAGCTTTAAGCCCCAAGAGACCCAGTACTTC. Its protein is CASSFKPQETQYF.

This clonotype was recorded at least ten times. The chain combines TRBV20-1 with TRBJ2-7; tentative D call: TRBD2 (6 bases). This CDR3 spans 14 amino acids. Trimming took 6 bases from V and 6 from J, leaving 21 bases between them. In germline, CDR1 is DFQATT, CDR2 SNEGSKA (reference sequence). Written as DNA, the CDR3 is TGCAGTGCAATTCGGGAGCCAACAACCCGCGAGCAGTACTTC. Translating gives CSAIREPTTREQYF.

This chain uses TRBV24-1 with TRBJ1-5, with D perhaps TRBD1 (5 bases). Trimming removed 4 bases from V and 11 bases from J, with 26 bases in between. The CDR3 loop spans 17 amino acids. The germline CDR1 and CDR2 sequences are KGHDR and SFDVKD. CDR3 coding DNA: TGTGCCACCAGTGAGGGTTTAGGGACGACGGCCGAGGTGGCCCAGCATTTT. Protein product: CATSEGLGTTAEVAQHF.

The chain carries TRBV3-1 and TRBJ1-1; the D is unclear. CDR3 size: 14 residues. V was pared by 4 bases and J by 1 base, with 10 bases between. CDR1 and CDR2 (germline): LGHDT, YNNKEL (reference sequence). CDR3 amino acids: CASSPSWENTEAFF. The CDR3 DNA reads TGTGCCAGCAGCCCATCCTGGGAGAACACTGAAGCTTTCTTT.

V gene TRBV19 combines with J gene TRBJ2-1, with D possibly being TRBD1 (5 bases). Trimming stripped 8 bases from V and 8 bases from J, with 10 bases between. Per the germline V gene, CDR1 is LNHDA and CDR2 is SQIVND (reference sequence). The CDR3 covers 11 residues. The CDR3 DNA follows: TGTGCCAGTGTCAGGGCGGATGAGCAGTTCTTC. The encoded protein is CASVRADEQFF.

This clonotype was seen only a few times. V usage is TRBV29-1 and J usage is TRBJ1-2, with 9 bases aligning to TRBD1. Germline V CDR1 and CDR2: SQVTM, ANQGSEA. The length of the CDR3 is 13 residues. The J segment lost 4 bases and the V segment lost 5 bases, leaving 5 bases of the junction unmatched. The CDR3 bases are TGCAGCGTTTCGACAGGGGGTTTCTATGGCTACACCTTC. It is translated as CSVSTGGFYGYTF.

This clonotype came up once. In this CDR3 the conserved last residue, phenylalanine or tryptophan, is missing, so a read error is likely. No DNA is shown, since the ends of the CDR3 on it are uncertain; the CDR3 is the one TCRdb lists. The chain employs TRBV7-9 and TRBJ1-3; the tabulated D call, TRBD1, remains unverified against the DNA. The CDR3 spans 13 amino acids, including both terminal residues. Germline values: CDR1 SEHNR, CDR2 FQNEAQ (reference sequence). The chain's CDR3 is CASSIMGEDPNDI.

This clonotype was counted only a few times. This chain joins TRBV12-3 or TRBV12-4 and TRBJ1-2; 8 bases agree with TRBD1. The CDR3 has 15 residues. V was pared by 5 bases and J by 1 base, with 6 bases of the junction left unmatched. CDR3 DNA: TGTGCCAGCAGTCTACGGGACAGGAGTAACTATGGCTACACCTTC. This translates into CASSLRDRSNYGYTF.

This rearrangement joins TRBV6-5 to TRBJ1-6; 8 bases are a match to TRBD1. The trim removed 5 bases at V and 11 bases at J, leaving 11 bases unmatched. CDR1 is MNHEY, CDR2 SVGAGI, per germline. This CDR3 contains 15 residues. CDR3 residues: CASSRQGIERTPLHF. For the CDR3, the DNA is TGTGCCAGCAGTCGACAGGGGATTGAGAGGACACCCCTCCACTTT.

This clonotype occurred a few times. The gene calls are TRBV7-9 and TRBJ2-1; possible D gene TRBD1, 6 bases. CDR3 length: 15 amino acids. V was pared by 5 bases and J by 8 bases, with 19 bases between. Germline CDR1 is SEHNR and CDR2 is FQNEAQ (reference sequence). The CDR3 region has the DNA TGTGCCAGCAGCCCCCATCGGACAGTGGGCCATGAGCAGTTCTTC. Translated, it gives CASSPHRTVGHEQFF.